Following are 20 T cell receptor beta chains from one sample sequenced in a study of blood T cell repertoires in COVID-19. The data were produced by immunoSEQ multiplex PCR, yet TCRdb's version contains in-frame clones alone and is incomplete. Among almost 400,000 clones listed, 89% were seen once. The sequencing sample was made of PBMCs or T cells enriched from blood (not recorded which). The receptors come from a woman in her twenties or thirties who had recovered from COVID-19.

The chain recombines TRBV30 with TRBJ2-6; possibly TRBD1 for D (6 bases). V dropped 7 bases and J dropped 0 bases, with 10 bases sitting between them. The germline V gene has CDR1 GTSNPN and CDR2 SVGIG (reference sequence). This CDR3 region has 14 residues. CDR3 region: CASTDSSGANVLTF. The CDR3 region has the DNA TGTGCCTCTACGGACAGCTCTGGGGCCAACGTCCTGACTTTC.

The V call is TRBV6-5, the J call TRBJ2-1; TRBD1 agrees at 9 bases. V shed 3 bases and J 8 bases; nucleotides not matched to a gene: 8. The germline V gene encodes CDR1 MNHEY and CDR2 SVGAGI. The CDR3 is 15 amino acids. This chain's CDR3 is CASSYRRTGAHEQFF. DNA of the CDR3: TGTGCCAGCAGTTATCGTCGGACAGGGGCCCATGAGCAGTTCTTC.

The gene calls are TRBV9 and TRBJ2-3; perhaps TRBD2 as D (5 bases). This CDR3 is built from 13 residues. V lost 8 bases and J 0 bases, leaving 10 bases between the germline ends. Germline V lookup: CDR1 SGDLS, CDR2 YYNGEE. This CDR3 reads CASRGDSTDTQYF. The CDR3 region has the DNA TGTGCCAGTCGGGGAGACAGCACAGATACGCAGTATTTT.

The V call is TRBV7-3, the J call TRBJ2-3; 15 positions agree with TRBD2. The CDR3 covers 16 residues. The V and J ends lost 4 bases and 3 bases, in that order; junction bases with no gene match: 2. Germline assignment: CDR1 SGHTA and CDR2 FQGTGA. This chain's CDR3 is CASSSGLAGGTDTQYF. The CDR3, as DNA: TGTGCCAGCAGCTCGGGACTAGCGGGAGGAACAGATACGCAGTATTTT.

Of note for this clone: This specimen includes other DNA sequences encoding the same CDR3. The genes are TRBV19 and TRBJ1-5; the match to TRBD1 covers 7 bases. V lost 3 bases to trimming and J lost 3 bases; unmatched junction nucleotides: 2. The CDR3 sequence is 14 residues long. The germline V gene has CDR1 LNHDA and CDR2 SQIVND (reference sequence). The CDR3: CASSIRGDNQPQHF. The CDR3 bases are TGTGCCAGTAGTATCAGGGGGGACAATCAGCCCCAGCATTTT. The full variable domain, rest sourced from reference TRBV19 and TRBJ1-5, is DGGITQSPKYLFRKEGQNVTLSCEQNLNHDAMYWYRQDPGQGLRLIYYSQIVNDFQKGDIAEGYSVSREKKESFPLTVTSAQKNPTAFYLCASSIRGDNQPQHFGDGTRLSIL.

V usage is TRBV7-2 and J usage is TRBJ1-5; TRBD1 matches 8 bases. CDR3 length: 15 residues. Trimming at V came to 5 bases and at J to 0 bases, leaving 3 bases not matched to a gene. Germline values: CDR1 SGHTA, CDR2 FQGNSA. The DNA for the CDR3 is TGTGCCAGCAGCCCAGGGGGCAGTAGCAATCAGCCCCAGCATTTT. The encoded protein is CASSPGGSSNQPQHF.

The chain uses TRBV19 and TRBJ2-7, with 10 positions matching TRBD1. CDR1 and CDR2 from the germline V gene are LNHDA and SQIVND (reference sequence). The CDR3 has 15 residues. Trimming at V came to 3 bases and at J to 4 bases, leaving 6 bases not matched to a gene. In DNA, the CDR3 is TGTGCCAGTAGTATTGATGGGACAGGGGCATACGAGCAGTACTTC. Amino acids: CASSIDGTGAYEQYF.

The V call is TRBV30, the J call TRBJ1-2; D is uncertain. Deletions cut 1 base from V and 4 bases from J, with 10 bases between. This CDR3 comprises 13 residues. CDR1 and CDR2 (germline): GTSNPN, SVGIG (reference sequence). CDR3 residues: CAWSDNGVYGYTF. In nucleotides, the CDR3 is TGTGCCTGGAGTGATAACGGGGTCTATGGCTACACCTTC.

This clone appeared a single time. The rearrangement links TRBV5-1 to TRBJ2-3; TRBD2 matches 11 bases. CDR1 and CDR2 (germline): SGHRS, YFSETQ. With V trimmed by 4 bases and J by 0 bases, 4 bases remained unmatched. The CDR3 sequence is 16 residues long. CDR3 in DNA: TGCGCCAGCAGCACCGGACTAGCGGGTAGCACAGATACGCAGTATTTT. Encoded protein: CASSTGLAGSTDTQYF.

The V and J genes are TRBV29-1 and TRBJ1-2; perhaps TRBD1 as D (5 bases). This CDR3 is built from 13 residues. Looked up from germline, CDR1 is SQVTM and CDR2 is ANQGSEA. The CDR3 region is CGASRAYSYGYTF. As DNA, the CDR3 is TGCGGCGCTAGCAGGGCATATTCCTATGGCTACACCTTC. The variable domain in full, completed from reference TRBV29-1 and TRBJ1-2, reads SAVISQKPSRDICQRGTSLTIQCQVDSQVTMMFWYRQQPGQSLTLIATANQGSEATYESGFVIDKFPISRPNLTFSTLTVSNMSPEDSSIYLCGASRAYSYGYTFGSGTRLTVV.

CDR3 coding DNA: TGCGCCAGCAGCCAAGATACATCCGGGGACACTGAAGCTTTCTTT. This sequence encodes CASSQDTSGDTEAFF. The chain couples TRBV4-3 to TRBJ1-1, with unresolved D. The CDR3 sequence is 15 residues long. V lost 0 bases and J lost 3, with 11 bases in between. The germline V gene has CDR1 LGHNA and CDR2 YSLEER.

This clone was seen only once. This chain uses TRBV25-1 with TRBJ1-4, with 7 nucleotides matching TRBD1. In germline, CDR1 is MGHDK, CDR2 SYGVNS. This CDR3 region has 15 residues. J gave up 5 bases and V 6 bases, and 9 bases lay outside the gene matches. In DNA, the CDR3 is TGTGCCAGCAGGGAAAGGACAGGATCAAATGAAAAACTGTTTTTT. Protein: CASRERTGSNEKLFF.

The rearrangement uses TRBV21-1 and TRBJ2-7; no DNA check was done on the table's D call, TRBD2. TRBV21-1 is a listed pseudogene. The CDR3 covers 17 residues. The CDR3: CASSPSLDRQGLYEQYF. The CDR3 nucleotides read TGTGCCAGCAGCCCTAGTTTGGACCGCCAAGGACTTTACGAGCAGTACTTC.

This sequence joins TRBV24-1 and TRBJ2-7; D not resolved. Germline CDR1 and CDR2: KGHDR and SFDVKD. The CDR3 loop spans 12 amino acids. The ends were cut back, 1 base at V and 7 bases at J, with 7 bases in the middle. For the CDR3, the DNA is TGTGCCACCAGTGATTTTGGGCGAGAGCAGTACTTC. It yields the protein CATSDFGREQYF.

The chain carries TRBV11-2 and TRBJ2-2; 8 positions match TRBD1. Germline trimming cut 1 base from V and 6 bases from J; bases unmatched to any gene: 10. CDR1 is SGHAT and CDR2 is FQNNGV in the germline V gene. This CDR3 contains 17 residues. CDR3 nucleotides: TGTGCCAGCAGCTTAGCCCTCCGCGACAGGGGCGCCGGGGAGCTGTTTTTT. As protein: CASSLALRDRGAGELFF. The full variable domain, with the rest looked up from reference TRBV11-2 and TRBJ2-2, is EAGVAQSPRYKIIEKRQSVAFWCNPISGHATLYWYQQILGQGPKLLIQFQNNGVVDDSQLPKDRFSAERLKGVDSTLKIQPAKLEDSAVYLCASSLALRDRGAGELFFGEGSRLTVL.

The chain has TRBV5-1 and TRBJ1-1, with D perhaps matching TRBD1 (5 bases). The CDR3 has 13 amino acids. V was cut by 0 bases and J by 5 bases, with 8 bases left in between. Germline V CDR1 and CDR2: SGHRS, YFSETQ. The CDR3 region is CASSLGQRTEAFF. CDR3 sequence (DNA): TGCGCCAGCAGCTTGGGACAGAGAACTGAAGCTTTCTTT.

The rearrangement uses TRBV7-2 and TRBJ1-3, with 8 bases fitting TRBD1. CDR3 length: 15 residues. Per germline, CDR1 SGHTA and CDR2 FQGNSA. The trim removed 5 bases at V and 0 bases at J, leaving 3 bases unmatched. The CDR3 reads CASSVDRDSGNTIYF. The CDR3 DNA reads as TGTGCCAGCAGCGTGGACAGGGACTCTGGAAACACCATATATTTT.

This clone was seen only a few times. This chain uses TRBV7-9 with TRBJ2-7, with D maybe TRBD2 (6 bases). With 3 bases removed from V and 2 bases from J, the gap between germline ends came to 8 bases. CDR1 is SEHNR and CDR2 is FQNEAQ in the germline V gene (reference sequence). This CDR3 is built from 13 residues. CDR3 sequence (DNA): TGTGCCAGCAGCTTGGAGGGCCCCTACGAGCAGTACTTC. Translated: CASSLEGPYEQYF.

The genes are TRBV7-9 and TRBJ1-3; 7 positions match TRBD1. V shed 5 bases, J shed 8 bases, and the junction held 12 bases outside the gene matches. The CDR3 is 15 amino acids. Per the germline V gene, CDR1 is SEHNR and CDR2 is FQNEAQ (reference sequence). The CDR3 loop is CASSGRGGGEDTIYF. The DNA of the CDR3 is TGTGCCAGCAGCGGGCGCGGAGGGGGCGAGGACACCATATATTTT. The entire variable domain, with the rest obtained from reference TRBV7-9 and TRBJ1-3, is as follows: DTGVSQNPRHKITKRGQNVTFRCDPISEHNRLYWYRQTLGQGPEFLTYFQNEAQLEKSRLLSDRFSAERPKGSFSTLEIQRTEQGDSAMYLCASSGRGGGEDTIYFGEGSWLTVV.

The CDR3 nucleotides are TGTGCCAGCAGCTTAAGTGGGGGCGCAAGCTTCGATGAGCAGTTCTTC. Protein product: CASSLSGGASFDEQFF. This chain joins TRBV7-9 and TRBJ2-1, with D perhaps TRBD1 (6 bases). The CDR3 has 16 amino acids. Germline assignment: CDR1 SEHNR and CDR2 FQNEAQ (reference sequence). V lost 2 bases, J lost 8 bases, and 19 bases lay in between.